The clone carrying this T cell receptor beta chain was found once. This sample stems from a study of glioma-infiltrating T cells. The CDR3 runs to 14 residues. V was pared by 3 bases and J by 8 bases, with 20 bases between. Germline V gene lookup returns CDR1 DFQATT and CDR2 SNEGSKA (reference sequence). TCR alpha and beta CDR3 regions were amplified from RNA using iRepertoire nested multiplex PCR. TCRdb re-analysed the multiplex PCR reads in MiXCR, keeping a single row per CDR3 protein. The table includes about 140,000 distinct CDR3 sequences, approximately 40% detected once. This receptor was taken from a human donor with low-grade glioma or glioblastoma, undergoing nonglioma brain surgery, or in good health (not recorded which). The specimen was glioma tissue, nonneoplastic brain tissue, or PBMCs (not recorded which). The chain links TRBV20-1 to TRBJ2-7; no clear D. Written as DNA, the CDR3 is TGCAGTGCTAGCGGTGATAGCCCCCTACCCAAGCAGTACTTC. Encoded protein: CSASGDSPLPKQYF.